This is a list of T cell receptor beta chains from one sample in a study of siplizumab effects on memory and regulatory T cells. Sequencing was performed with immunoSEQ multiplex PCR; in TCRdb, only in-frame clones are kept and a portion is missing. The data contain about 50,000 clones, over 90% of them seen just once; the ten biggest clones take up roughly 18%. The sample was CD8+ T cells sorted from blood. These receptors all come from a human donor in good health. Each CDR3 is given with its conserved first and last residue. Each record gives: J gene, clone size, V gene, D gene, CDR3 protein, CDR3 DNA. D genes are given only for firm matches. Where a row states a size, it is once, few, many or the class of an expanded clone; other rows omit it.

TRBJ1-1	.	TRBV28	.	CASSLGTETEAFF	TGTGCCAGCAGTTTGGGTACGGAGACTGAAGCTTTCTTT
TRBJ2-3	.	TRBV10-1	TRBD1	CASSSGQGALTQYF	TGCGCCAGCAGTTCCGGACAGGGGGCGCTTACGCAGTATTTT
TRBJ2-1	.	TRBV27	.	CASSDFYNEQFF	TGTGCCAGCAGTGACTTCTACAATGAGCAGTTCTTC
TRBJ2-1	.	TRBV27	TRBD1	CATIQGSNEQFF	TGTGCCACCATACAGGGGTCCAATGAGCAGTTCTTC
TRBJ2-3	.	TRBV9	TRBD1	CASSVAPGQGESHTQYF	TGTGCCAGCAGCGTAGCTCCCGGACAGGGAGAATCTCATACGCAGTATTTT
TRBJ2-7	once	TRBV2	.	CASSGAETTYEQYF	TGTGCCAGCAGTGGGGCGGAGACTACCTACGAGCAGTACTTC
TRBJ2-7	.	TRBV5-6	TRBD2	CASSTASGRFYEQYF	TGTGCCAGCAGCACAGCTAGCGGGAGGTTCTACGAGCAGTACTTC
TRBJ1-5	.	TRBV2	.	CASNSRESNQPQHF	TGTGCCAGCAATAGCAGGGAGAGCAATCAGCCCCAGCATTTT
TRBJ2-2	.	TRBV6-6	.	CASRRQDPGELFF	TGTGCCAGCAGGCGACAGGACCCCGGGGAGCTGTTTTTT
TRBJ2-7	.	TRBV5-1	.	CASSLAGGSYEQYF	TGCGCCAGCAGCTTGGCTGGCGGCAGTTACGAGCAGTACTTC
TRBJ2-1	.	TRBV28	TRBD2	CASRDIGLAGDNEQFF	TGTGCCAGCAGGGATATAGGACTAGCGGGGGACAATGAGCAGTTCTTC
TRBJ1-1	.	TRBV13	TRBD1	CASSFPSRGPENTEAFF	TGTGCCAGCAGCTTTCCTTCCAGGGGGCCCGAGAACACTGAAGCTTTCTTT
TRBJ2-1	.	TRBV27	.	CASSLVDGREQFF	TGTGCCAGCAGTTTAGTAGATGGCCGGGAGCAGTTCTTC
TRBJ2-7	.	TRBV27	TRBD1	CASSLGTGLYEQYF	TGTGCCAGCAGTTTAGGGACAGGACTCTACGAGCAGTACTTC